This T cell receptor (beta chain) appears in the sequencing data of a study of T-cell reconstitution after alpha-beta-depleted transplantation in children. Germline trimming cut 5 bases from V and 1 base from J; bases unmatched to any gene: 12. Germline V gene sequence: CDR1 PRHDT, CDR2 FYEKMQ (reference sequence). The CDR3 is made up of 17 amino acids. During its preparation, the TCRbeta library received unique molecular identifiers. In TCRdb, the PCR reads were re-called with MiXCR into one record per CDR3 protein. The data contain 600,000 or so distinct CDR3 sequences, approximately 22% of them singletons.

This chain links TRBV13 with TRBJ2-7; TRBD1 agrees at 9 bases. The TCR comes from a boy under three years old who had a stem cell transplant for acute myeloid leukemia, so the T cells may come from the graft donor. The sequences come from PBMCs, mostly from graft donor cells, collected 360 days after TCRalphabeta/CD19-depleted stem cell transplant. The CDR3 nucleotides read TGTGCCAGCAGCCCCCGTCCCGGGACAGGGTTTTCCTACGAGCAGTACTTC. Residues: CASSPRPGTGFSYEQYF. Together with reference TRBV13 and TRBJ2-7, the CDR3 gives the full variable domain: AAGVIQSPRHLIKEKRETATLKCYPIPRHDTVYWYQQGPGQDPQFLISFYEKMQSDKGSIPDRFSAQQFSDYHSELNMSSLELGDSALYFCASSPRPGTGFSYEQYFGPGTRLTVT.